This TCR beta chain was obtained from a study of post-analysis software for immune sequencing data. Study as a whole: In terms of disease course, relapsing-remitting, secondary progressive and progressive-relapsing multiple sclerosis were included. General study results and limits: Roughly 5 TRBV segments were significantly more frequent in patients than in controls. TRBV5-6, TRBV5-1 and TRBV20-1 were among these segments. Controls' normalized Chao1 diversity significantly exceeded that of multiple sclerosis patients. Samples sharing a preparation batch grouped tightly together when assessed by F measure.

Tagging with unique molecular identifiers was a feature of the TCR beta cDNA libraries. Input amounts of about 0.85 to 11 million T cells were used. These gave approximately 500,000 cDNA molecules, so each molecule approximated one T cell. TCRdb independently ran MiXCR on the PCR reads; one entry per CDR3 protein. The table lists 750,000 to 950,000 distinct CDR3 sequences, approximately 53% of them singletons. V dropped 3 bases and J dropped 6 bases, with 10 bases sitting between them. CDR3 size: 13 residues. Germline V gene sequence: CDR1 SGHAT, CDR2 FQDESV (reference sequence). This clonotype was counted between two and nine times. Its antigen remains unknown.

The sample comprised blood. The genes are TRBV11-1 and TRBJ2-3; D unclear. This TCR derives from a girl under 18 with multiple sclerosis. DNA for the CDR3: TGTGCCAGCAGCTTCCTAAACGGGGATACGCAGTATTTT. It yields the protein CASSFLNGDTQYF.